The 30 T cell receptor beta chains below were found in one sample sequenced in a study of cytomegalovirus exposure and HLA in healthy donors. Some clones are missing from TCRdb's copy, which holds only in-frame ones; the method was immunoSEQ multiplex PCR. This sample has tens of thousands of clones, with over 95% found just once. The sample comprised PBMCs. These receptors originate from a young man in good health and CMV-seronegative.

This clone was seen more than once but under ten times. The chain couples TRBV4-1 to TRBJ2-1, with D tentatively TRBD1 (5 bases). Germline values: CDR1 MGHRA, CDR2 YSYEKL. The V gene lost 3 bases and the J gene lost 1 base, with 13 bases spanning the gap. The CDR3 has 16 residues. The CDR3 coding sequence is TGCGCCAGCAGCCAGCTGGACATGGTGTCCTACAATGAGCAGTTCTTC. Protein product: CASSQLDMVSYNEQFF.

This chain connects TRBV7-9 to TRBJ2-1; perhaps TRBD2 as D (6 bases). V gave up 5 bases and J gave up 5 bases, with 10 bases separating them. The length of the CDR3 is 13 residues. CDR1 is SEHNR, CDR2 FQNEAQ, per germline (reference sequence). The CDR3 DNA is TGTGCCAGCAGCCGGGGACTTCACAATGAGCAGTTCTTC. The encoded protein is CASSRGLHNEQFF.

On this clone: One end of the junction varies from germline; a read error may be responsible. V is TRBV6-5 and J is TRBJ1-2; 9 nucleotides line up with TRBD1. The CDR3 is 13 amino acids. CDR1 and CDR2 from the germline V gene are MNHEY and SVGAGI. The CDR3 loop reads CASSYSTGGRFAF. The CDR3 nucleotides are TGTGCCAGCAGTTACTCTACAGGGGGCCGTTTCGCCTTC.

The V and J genes are TRBV10-3 and TRBJ1-3, with no clear D. CDR3 length: 15 residues. The V gene lost 0 bases and the J gene lost 0 bases, with 6 bases spanning the gap. Germline CDR1 is ENHRY and CDR2 is SYGVKD. Written as DNA, the CDR3 is TGTGCCATCAGTGAGTCAGGACTCTCTGGAAACACCATATATTTT. Translated, it gives CAISESGLSGNTIYF.

The gene calls are TRBV7-2 and TRBJ2-1, with a tentative D call TRBD1 (6 bases). V was clipped by 5 bases and J by 1 base, with 12 bases between them. The germline CDR1 and CDR2 sequences are SGHTA and FQGNSA. The CDR3 length is 15 residues. The CDR3 DNA sequence: TGTGCCAGCAGCCTCTTAGGGGGTTCCTACAATGAGCAGTTCTTC. Amino acids: CASSLLGGSYNEQFF. Combining the CDR3 with reference TRBV7-2 and TRBJ2-1 gives the whole variable domain GAGVSQSPSNKVTEKGKDVELRCDPISGHTALYWYRQSLGQGLEFLIYFQGNSAPDKSGLPSDRFSAERTGGSVSTLTIQRTQQEDSAVYLCASSLLGGSYNEQFFGPGTRLTVL.

V gene TRBV30 combines with J gene TRBJ2-1; D gene unclear. Germline assignment: CDR1 GTSNPN and CDR2 SVGIG (reference sequence). Deletions cut 0 bases from V and 9 bases from J, with 9 bases between. The CDR3 is 12 amino acids. The CDR3 spells CAWSVLRAEQFF. CDR3 bases: TGTGCCTGGAGTGTTTTACGCGCTGAGCAGTTCTTC.

The V and J genes are TRBV29-1 and TRBJ1-1; weak D call: TRBD1 (5 bases). The CDR3 is 12 residues long. V was pared by 7 bases and J by 6 bases, with 15 bases between. Germline V lookup: CDR1 SQVTM, CDR2 ANQGSEA. The CDR3 reads CSASRGVPEAFF. The CDR3 bases are TGCAGCGCCTCGCGGGGGGTTCCTGAAGCTTTCTTT.

The chain uses TRBV19 and TRBJ2-7; TRBD2 matches 11 bases. V was clipped by 9 bases and J by 0 bases; unmatched bases: 16. Germline V gene lookup returns CDR1 LNHDA and CDR2 SQIVND (reference sequence). The CDR3 is 18 amino acids. CDR3 sequence: CASSQTSGSGFSSYEQYF. CDR3 nucleotide sequence: TGTGCCAGCTCACAAACTAGCGGGAGTGGCTTTAGCTCCTACGAGCAGTACTTC.

V gene TRBV5-1 combines with J gene TRBJ1-4; 7 bases match TRBD1. CDR3 length: 14 amino acids. Trimming at V came to 3 bases and at J to 4 bases, leaving 3 bases not matched to a gene. Per germline, CDR1 SGHRS and CDR2 YFSETQ. Here the CDR3 reads CASSSGQFNEKLFF. The CDR3 DNA reads as TGCGCCAGCAGCTCGGGACAGTTTAATGAAAAACTGTTTTTT. The variable domain in full, with the rest retrieved from reference TRBV5-1 and TRBJ1-4, is KAGVTQTPRYLIKTRGQQVTLSCSPISGHRSVSWYQQTPGQGLQFLFEYFSETQRNKGNFPGRFSGRQFSNSRSEMNVSTLELGDSALYLCASSSGQFNEKLFFGSGTQLSVL.

The V and J genes are TRBV19 and TRBJ2-3; 7 bases line up with TRBD2. V lost 9 bases and J lost 3; bases outside the gene matches: 12. This CDR3 region has 15 residues. The germline V gene encodes CDR1 LNHDA and CDR2 SQIVND (reference sequence). The DNA for the CDR3 is TGTGCCAGCTCCGAAACTAGCGATAATACAGATACGCAGTATTTT. Residues: CASSETSDNTDTQYF.

The chain couples TRBV12-5 to TRBJ1-5, with no clear D. The CDR3 runs to 16 residues. V lost 0 bases, J lost 3 bases, and 12 bases lay in between. Germline V gene data show CDR1 as LGHNT and CDR2 as FRNRAP. CDR3 sequence reads: CASGLVNFRNNQPQHF. The DNA for the CDR3 is TGTGCTAGTGGTTTGGTAAACTTCAGGAACAATCAGCCCCAGCATTTT.

The V and J genes are TRBV28 and TRBJ1-1; TRBD1 is a possible D gene (6 bases). The V and J ends lost 11 bases and 5 bases respectively, with 24 bases between them. The CDR3 sequence is 15 residues long. Germline V gene lookup returns CDR1 MDHEN and CDR2 SYDVKM. CDR3 coding DNA: TGTGCCTCGTTGGGGGGGCCAATAGGAGGAACTGAAGCTTTCTTT. Translation gives CASLGGPIGGTEAFF.

The rearrangement links TRBV5-4 to TRBJ2-2, with 8 bases aligning to TRBD1. The J segment lost 0 bases and the V segment lost 4 bases, leaving 8 bases of the junction unmatched. The CDR3 is made up of 17 amino acids. Germline V gene data show CDR1 as SGHNT and CDR2 as YYREEE (reference sequence). The CDR3 reads CASSPGLTGANTGELFF. DNA of the CDR3: TGTGCCAGCAGCCCCGGATTGACAGGGGCGAACACCGGGGAGCTGTTTTTT.

The rearrangement links TRBV10-3 to TRBJ1-3; D call uncertain. The V gene lost 0 bases and the J gene lost 7 bases, with 7 bases spanning the gap. Germline V CDR1 and CDR2: ENHRY, SYGVKD. This CDR3 has 13 amino acids. The CDR3 DNA follows: TGTGCCATCAGTGAGTCTGGAGAGAACACCATATATTTT. As protein: CAISESGENTIYF.

This clone was recorded only once. The chain has TRBV5-8 and TRBJ1-1; 7 bases map to TRBD1. Germline loops: CDR1 SGHTS, CDR2 YDEGEE. This CDR3 is 14 amino acids long. Unmatched junction bases numbered 3, after V lost 2 bases and J lost 2 bases. The chain's CDR3 is CASSLGTDNTEAFF. For the CDR3, the DNA is TGTGCCAGCAGCTTAGGGACAGACAACACTGAAGCTTTCTTT.

Only one count was recorded for this clone. The CDR3 loop is CASSEKGGNVGYGYTF. CDR3 nucleotides: TGTGCCAGCAGTGAAAAAGGAGGGAATGTAGGCTATGGCTACACCTTC. The J gene is TRBJ1-2, the V gene TRBV6-1; D not certain. The CDR3 contains 16 residues. CDR1 is MNHNS and CDR2 is SASEGT in the germline V gene. Trimming removed 2 bases from V and 4 bases from J, with 17 bases in between.

The genes are TRBV6-6 and TRBJ1-5; 8 bases map to TRBD1. CDR1 and CDR2 (germline): MNHNY, SVGAGI (reference sequence). The CDR3 length is 15 residues. V was pared by 5 bases and J by 4 bases, with 7 bases of the junction left unmatched. For the CDR3, the DNA is TGTGCCAGCAGTCCCGCCGGGACAGGTAATCAGCCCCAGCATTTT. Its translation: CASSPAGTGNQPQHF.

The rearrangement links TRBV19 to TRBJ1-2, with TRBD1 as a possible D gene (5 bases). V was cut by 1 base and J by 2 bases, with 8 bases left in between. The CDR3 spans 14 residues. From germline, CDR1 is LNHDA and CDR2 SQIVND (reference sequence). The CDR3 loop reads CASSIAQGNYGYTF. The CDR3 nucleotides are TGTGCCAGTAGTATAGCCCAGGGAAACTATGGCTACACCTTC. The full variable domain, its missing parts supplied by reference TRBV19 and TRBJ1-2, is DGGITQSPKYLFRKEGQNVTLSCEQNLNHDAMYWYRQDPGQGLRLIYYSQIVNDFQKGDIAEGYSVSREKKESFPLTVTSAQKNPTAFYLCASSIAQGNYGYTFGSGTRLTVV.

V is TRBV13 and J is TRBJ1-3; D is possibly TRBD1 (5 bases). V was clipped by 5 bases and J by 0 bases, with 14 bases between them. The CDR3 sequence is 16 residues long. CDR1 and CDR2 from the germline V gene are PRHDT and FYEKMQ (reference sequence). The CDR3 DNA is TGTGCCAGCAGCCTAACCCAGGGAGGCTCTGGAAACACCATATATTTT. This encodes CASSLTQGGSGNTIYF.

The J gene is TRBJ1-1, the V gene TRBV11-2; TRBD1 aligns across 8 bases. V lost 3 bases, J lost 1 base, and 4 bases stayed unmatched. The germline V gene encodes CDR1 SGHAT and CDR2 FQNNGV. The CDR3 runs 15 residues. CDR3 sequence reads: CASSLRQGSNTEAFF. As DNA, the CDR3 is TGTGCCAGCAGCTTGAGACAGGGGTCGAACACTGAAGCTTTCTTT.

The chain carries TRBV28 and TRBJ2-7, with 13 positions matching TRBD2. Germline V lookup: CDR1 MDHEN, CDR2 SYDVKM. The ends lost 4 bases at V and 5 bases at J; junction bases unmatched: 5. This CDR3 region has 15 residues. DNA for the CDR3: TGTGCCAGCAGTTCGGGGACTAGCGGGATACACGAGCAGTACTTC. Protein: CASSSGTSGIHEQYF.

This chain links TRBV18 with TRBJ2-7; 8 bases are a match to TRBD1. Unmatched junction bases numbered 4, after V lost 5 bases and J lost 1 base. Germline V lookup: CDR1 KGHSH, CDR2 LQKENI. The CDR3 runs 14 residues. CDR3: CASSGRTGSYEQYF. CDR3 DNA: TGTGCCAGCTCAGGCCGGACAGGGTCCTACGAGCAGTACTTC.

The chain combines TRBV18 with TRBJ2-7, with D unclear. CDR3 length equals 14 residues. Trimming took 2 bases from V and 2 from J, leaving 10 bases between them. The germline V gene encodes CDR1 KGHSH and CDR2 LQKENI. CDR3 loop: CASSPSADTYEQYF. DNA for the CDR3: TGTGCCAGCTCACCATCGGCAGACACCTACGAGCAGTACTTC.

The chain recombines TRBV6-6 with TRBJ1-4; the D is unclear. Trimming left V 7 bases short and J 7 bases short, with 16 bases between. The V gene's germline CDR1 is MNHNY and CDR2 SVGAGI (reference sequence). CDR3 length equals 14 residues. The DNA for the CDR3 is TGTGCCAGCACCTTATCTTCGAGTGTTGAAAAACTGTTTTTT. Its protein is CASTLSSSVEKLFF.

This chain uses TRBV7-6 with TRBJ1-6, with 8 nucleotides matching TRBD1. J was trimmed by 7 bases and V by 5 bases; bases with no gene match: 7. Germline V CDR1 and CDR2: SGHVS, FNYEAQ. There are 15 residues in the CDR3. As DNA, the CDR3 is TGTGCCAGCAGCCGCGACAGGGGTTACAATTCACCCCTCCACTTT. Amino acids: CASSRDRGYNSPLHF.

V usage is TRBV27 and J usage is TRBJ2-7; possible D gene TRBD2, 6 bases. The CDR3 is made up of 14 amino acids. The V gene's germline CDR1 is MNHEY and CDR2 SMNVEV (reference sequence). V lost 6 bases and J lost 0, with 12 bases in between. DNA of the CDR3: TGTGCCAGCAGGTGGGGGGTTAGCTCCTACGAGCAGTACTTC. Protein sequence: CASRWGVSSYEQYF.

The J gene is TRBJ1-4, the V gene TRBV4-1; D is unclear. V was trimmed by 1 base and J by 4 bases, leaving 7 bases between them. Germline CDR1 reads MGHRA; CDR2 reads YSYEKL. CDR3 length: 14 amino acids. Here the CDR3 DNA reads TGCGCCAGCAGCCAAGTGTTCGGTAATGAAAAACTGTTTTTT. It codes for CASSQVFGNEKLFF.

This rearrangement joins TRBV7-9 to TRBJ1-1; 7 positions match TRBD1. V lost 7 bases, J lost 3 bases, and 5 bases stayed unmatched. CDR3 length equals 13 residues. Germline lookup yields CDR1 SEHNR and CDR2 FQNEAQ (reference sequence). As DNA, the CDR3 is TGTGCCAGCAACAGGGGCCAGGACACTGAAGCTTTCTTT. Amino acid sequence: CASNRGQDTEAFF.

This clone was observed a single time. This sequence joins TRBV7-9 and TRBJ2-1; TRBD1 aligns across 10 bases. The CDR3 has 16 amino acids. Germline-derived CDR1 and CDR2 are SEHNR and FQNEAQ (reference sequence). V lost 3 bases, J lost 4 bases, and 6 bases stayed unmatched. The CDR3 region is CASSLSGTGAYNEQFF. CDR3 coding DNA: TGTGCCAGCAGCTTGTCCGGGACAGGGGCTTACAATGAGCAGTTCTTC.

V usage is TRBV28 and J usage is TRBJ1-4; 7 bases match TRBD1. V shed 7 bases, J shed 7 bases, and the junction held 3 bases outside the gene matches. Per the germline V gene, CDR1 is MDHEN and CDR2 is SYDVKM. This CDR3 spans 12 amino acids. CDR3 loop: CASTGTAEKLFF. CDR3 bases: TGTGCCAGCACCGGGACAGCTGAAAAACTGTTTTTT.